A selection of T cell receptor beta chains follows, all from one sample in a study of blood T cell repertoires in COVID-19. Here immunoSEQ multiplex PCR was the method, and the copy in TCRdb shows in-frame clones only, minus some. The table shows about 150,000 clones, with approximately 86% occurring only once. Sequenced material: peripheral blood. The receptors originated from a woman older than 75 with COVID-19, enrolled during active disease. Both conserved end residues are part of each CDR3. D genes are given only for firm matches. Size tells how often a clone was seen (once, few, many) or the class of an expanded clone, and some rows leave it out.

clone_size: -; d_call: -; j_call: TRBJ2-1; v_call: TRBV7-3; cdr3_aa: CASSLGSSGGGEQFF; cdr3_nt: TGTGCCAGCAGCCTGGGGAGTAGCGGAGGAGGTGAGCAGTTCTTC
clone_size: -; d_call: TRBD2; j_call: TRBJ2-5; v_call: TRBV10-3; cdr3_aa: CAISEVSGWETQYF; cdr3_nt: TGTGCCATCAGTGAAGTTAGCGGGTGGGAGACCCAGTACTTC
clone_size: -; d_call: TRBD2; j_call: TRBJ2-3; v_call: TRBV4-3; cdr3_aa: CASSLIAGIPTDTQYF; cdr3_nt: TGCGCCAGCAGCCTTATAGCGGGAATCCCCACAGATACGCAGTATTTT
clone_size: -; d_call: -; j_call: TRBJ2-1; v_call: TRBV19; cdr3_aa: CASSMNVRDEQFF; cdr3_nt: TGTGCCAGTAGTATGAACGTCCGGGATGAGCAGTTCTTC
clone_size: -; d_call: TRBD2; j_call: TRBJ2-7; v_call: TRBV4-2; cdr3_aa: CASSQDTPLAGGPHEQYF; cdr3_nt: TGTGCCAGCAGCCAAGATACCCCACTAGCGGGAGGGCCCCACGAGCAGTACTTC
clone_size: -; d_call: -; j_call: TRBJ2-2; v_call: TRBV6-5; cdr3_aa: CASSYSRTVTGELFF; cdr3_nt: TGTGCCAGCAGTTACTCTCGGACAGTCACCGGGGAGCTGTTTTTT
clone_size: -; d_call: -; j_call: TRBJ2-1; v_call: TRBV11-3; cdr3_aa: CASSLAANEQFF; cdr3_nt: TGTGCCAGCAGCTTGGCCGCAAATGAGCAGTTCTTC
clone_size: once; d_call: -; j_call: TRBJ1-6; v_call: TRBV27; cdr3_aa: CASSREGHSYNSPLHF; cdr3_nt: TGTGCCAGCAGCCGGGAGGGGCACTCCTATAATTCACCCCTCCACTTT
clone_size: -; d_call: -; j_call: TRBJ1-2; v_call: TRBV7-2; cdr3_aa: CASSLDRPNYGYTF; cdr3_nt: TGTGCCAGCAGCTTAGACAGACCCAACTATGGCTACACCTTC
clone_size: -; d_call: TRBD1; j_call: TRBJ1-4; v_call: TRBV12-3/TRBV12-4; cdr3_aa: CASTLTGSGKLFF; cdr3_nt: TGTGCCAGCACCCTGACAGGGTCGGGAAAACTGTTTTTT
clone_size: -; d_call: TRBD2; j_call: TRBJ2-5; v_call: TRBV10-3; cdr3_aa: CAISSTSGSAETQYF; cdr3_nt: TGTGCCATCAGCTCGACTAGCGGGAGCGCGGAGACCCAGTACTTC
clone_size: -; d_call: TRBD1; j_call: TRBJ1-2; v_call: TRBV4-3; cdr3_aa: CASSQATTGGGTNYGYTF; cdr3_nt: TGCGCCAGCAGCCAAGCGACGACAGGGGGGGGGACTAACTATGGCTACACCTTC
clone_size: -; d_call: TRBD1; j_call: TRBJ1-2; v_call: TRBV18; cdr3_aa: CASSPPNGQGGYGYTF; cdr3_nt: TGTGCCAGCTCACCACCAAATGGACAGGGAGGCTATGGCTACACCTTC
clone_size: -; d_call: -; j_call: TRBJ2-2; v_call: TRBV21-1; cdr3_aa: CASTTPGLAGHTGELFF; cdr3_nt: TGTGCCAGCACCACCCCGGGACTAGCGGGACACACCGGGGAGCTGTTTTTT
clone_size: -; d_call: -; j_call: TRBJ1-2; v_call: TRBV6-5; cdr3_aa: CASSRYQGPGYTF; cdr3_nt: TGTGCCAGCAGTCGTTACCAGGGGCCTGGCTACACCTTC
clone_size: once; d_call: TRBD1; j_call: TRBJ1-2; v_call: TRBV5-5; cdr3_aa: CASSWGQGLGSYTF; cdr3_nt: TGTGCCAGCAGCTGGGGACAGGGCTTGGGTAGCTACACCTTC
clone_size: -; d_call: -; j_call: TRBJ2-3; v_call: TRBV27; cdr3_aa: CASSLGAGDTQYF; cdr3_nt: TGTGCCAGCAGTTTAGGAGCTGGAGATACGCAGTATTTT
clone_size: -; d_call: -; j_call: TRBJ2-3; v_call: TRBV28; cdr3_aa: CASSLGHSTDTQYF; cdr3_nt: TGTGCCAGCAGTCTCGGACATTCCACAGATACGCAGTATTTT
clone_size: -; d_call: TRBD1; j_call: TRBJ1-4; v_call: TRBV19; cdr3_aa: CASSMGRGLREKLFF; cdr3_nt: TGTGCCAGTAGTATGGGCAGGGGGCTCAGAGAAAAACTGTTTTTT
clone_size: -; d_call: -; j_call: TRBJ1-1; v_call: TRBV5-1; cdr3_aa: CASSLLDPRGAWDGWNTEAFF; cdr3_nt: TGCGCCAGCAGCCTTCTCGATCCGCGGGGTGCTTGGGACGGCTGGAACACTGAAGCTTTCTTT
clone_size: -; d_call: -; j_call: TRBJ2-5; v_call: TRBV5-1; cdr3_aa: CASSLGVQAVQETQYF; cdr3_nt: TGCGCCAGCAGCTTGGGGGTCCAGGCTGTCCAAGAGACCCAGTACTTC
clone_size: -; d_call: -; j_call: TRBJ2-2; v_call: TRBV11-2; cdr3_aa: CAIQQLLFGDWNTGELFF; cdr3_nt: TGTGCCATCCAGCAGCTCCTTTTTGGGGACTGGAACACCGGGGAGCTGTTTTTT
clone_size: once; d_call: -; j_call: TRBJ1-6; v_call: TRBV6-5; cdr3_aa: CASSIRSSYNSPLHF; cdr3_nt: TGTGCCAGCAGTATTCGGAGCTCCTATAATTCACCCCTCCACTTT
clone_size: -; d_call: TRBD2; j_call: TRBJ2-1; v_call: TRBV18; cdr3_aa: CASSGSGSSYNEQFF; cdr3_nt: TGTGCCAGCTCAGGTAGCGGGAGCTCCTACAATGAGCAGTTCTTC
clone_size: -; d_call: TRBD2; j_call: TRBJ2-1; v_call: TRBV27; cdr3_aa: CASSLVAGGIHEQFF; cdr3_nt: TGTGCCAGCAGTTTGGTTGCGGGAGGGATCCATGAGCAGTTCTTC
clone_size: -; d_call: -; j_call: TRBJ2-5; v_call: TRBV6-2/TRBV6-3; cdr3_aa: CASTPSRFQETQYF; cdr3_nt: TGTGCCAGCACCCCGTCCCGTTTTCAAGAGACCCAGTACTTC
clone_size: -; d_call: TRBD2; j_call: TRBJ2-5; v_call: TRBV5-8; cdr3_aa: CASSLESGLAGYQETQYF; cdr3_nt: TGTGCCAGCAGCTTGGAATCGGGACTAGCGGGGTACCAAGAGACCCAGTACTTC
clone_size: -; d_call: -; j_call: TRBJ2-3; v_call: TRBV24-1; cdr3_aa: CATSDNGGVSDTQYF; cdr3_nt: TGTGCCACCAGTGATAATGGCGGAGTTAGTGATACGCAGTATTTT
clone_size: once; d_call: TRBD2; j_call: TRBJ2-1; v_call: TRBV20-1; cdr3_aa: CSARLAGQFF; cdr3_nt: TGCAGTGCCAGACTAGCCGGGCAGTTCTTC
clone_size: -; d_call: TRBD1; j_call: TRBJ2-2; v_call: TRBV6-1; cdr3_aa: CASSQETGSGTGELFF; cdr3_nt: TGTGCCAGCAGTCAAGAGACAGGGTCAGGCACCGGGGAGCTGTTTTTT
clone_size: -; d_call: -; j_call: TRBJ1-2; v_call: TRBV5-4; cdr3_aa: CASSRPGDDGYTF; cdr3_nt: TGTGCCAGCAGCCGCCCGGGGGACGATGGCTACACCTTC
clone_size: once; d_call: -; j_call: TRBJ1-2; v_call: TRBV24-1; cdr3_aa: CATSEGAPANYGYTF; cdr3_nt: TGTGCCACCAGTGAGGGGGCCCCAGCTAACTATGGCTACACCTTC
clone_size: -; d_call: TRBD1; j_call: TRBJ2-7; v_call: TRBV7-2; cdr3_aa: CASSSHRGPYEQYF; cdr3_nt: TGTGCCAGCAGCTCACACAGGGGACCCTACGAGCAGTACTTC
clone_size: -; d_call: -; j_call: TRBJ2-5; v_call: TRBV28; cdr3_aa: CASRQTSPLQETQYF; cdr3_nt: TGTGCCAGCAGACAGACTAGTCCCCTACAAGAGACCCAGTACTTC
clone_size: once; d_call: -; j_call: TRBJ1-5; v_call: TRBV19; cdr3_aa: CASSIDPGSNQPQHF; cdr3_nt: TGTGCCAGTAGTATAGATCCGGGTAGCAATCAGCCCCAGCATTTT
clone_size: -; d_call: TRBD1; j_call: TRBJ2-7; v_call: TRBV28; cdr3_aa: CASSRDRGLESYEQYF; cdr3_nt: TGTGCCAGCAGTCGGGACAGGGGATTAGAGTCCTACGAGCAGTACTTC
clone_size: -; d_call: -; j_call: TRBJ2-3; v_call: TRBV28; cdr3_aa: CASSPGTGLDTQYF; cdr3_nt: TGTGCCAGCAGTCCTGGAACGGGACTAGATACGCAGTATTTT
clone_size: -; d_call: TRBD1; j_call: TRBJ1-5; v_call: TRBV27; cdr3_aa: CASSPAGTGQPQHF; cdr3_nt: TGTGCCAGCAGTCCTGCAGGGACAGGCCAGCCCCAGCATTTT
clone_size: -; d_call: -; j_call: TRBJ1-5; v_call: TRBV9; cdr3_aa: CASSVGGRGEQPQHF; cdr3_nt: TGTGCCAGCAGCGTAGGAGGACGGGGTGAACAGCCCCAGCATTTT
clone_size: -; d_call: -; j_call: TRBJ1-1; v_call: TRBV7-9; cdr3_aa: CASSSSSDTEAFF; cdr3_nt: TGTGCCAGCAGCTCGTCCAGTGACACTGAAGCTTTCTTT